The 25 T cell receptor beta chains given below trace back to one sample, sequenced in a study of CXCR3-negative and CXCR3-positive naive CD8 T cells. Regarding the study as a whole: Higher TRB CDR3 hydrophobicity marked CXCR3-positive naive cells relative to CXCR3-negative naive cells.

Their specific antigens are unknown. The TRB libraries of cDNA were built by UMI-labeled 5' RACE. TCRdb re-analyzed the 5' RACE reads; it lists each CDR3 protein once, without DNA. The repertoire shows some 68,000 distinct CDR3 sequences; the top ten hold approximately 4.4%. Source material: naive CXCR3+ CD8+ T cells from blood. The sample's subset: CD45RO-CCR7+CD27+CD95- naive CD8+ T cells expressing CXCR3 (TNR3+). Receptor source: a human donor in good health. Some clones in this sample may be carry-over from other donors' samples.

The chain carries TRBV27 and TRBJ2-2; TCRdb's D call of TRBD1 is untestable without DNA. This CDR3 comprises 15 residues. CDR1 and CDR2 (germline): MNHEY, SMNVEV (reference sequence). The CDR3 reads CASSFYGGSTGELFF.

The rearrangement joins TRBV29-1 to TRBJ1-2; the TRBD1 assignment by TCRdb is unverifiable without DNA. Germline V lookup: CDR1 SQVTM, CDR2 ANQGSEA. The CDR3 totals 15 residues. This CDR3 is CSVDHWPQENYGYTF.

This chain joins TRBV20-1 and TRBJ2-7; TCRdb's D gene call, TRBD2, goes unchecked for lack of DNA. From germline, CDR1 is DFQATT and CDR2 SNEGSKA (reference sequence). There are 16 residues in the CDR3. The chain's CDR3 is CSASRSGGASRHEQYF.

The V call is TRBV5-1, the J call TRBJ2-7. The germline V gene has CDR1 SGHRS and CDR2 YFSETQ. CDR3 length equals 16 residues. The CDR3 protein is CASTLGVSDILYEQYF.

The V gene is TRBV29-1, the J gene TRBJ2-3; TCRdb outputs TRBD1, but without DNA this stays unchecked. The CDR3 length is 14 residues. CDR1 and CDR2 from the germline V gene are SQVTM and ANQGSEA. CDR3 loop: CSVVGRAREDTQYF.

This chain connects TRBV9 to TRBJ2-3; absent DNA, TCRdb's TRBD2 call cannot be checked. CDR1 SGDLS and CDR2 YYNGEE come from the germline V gene. The CDR3 consists of 15 residues. CDR3 residues: CASSASGGGADTQYF.

The gene calls are TRBV12-3 or TRBV12-4 and TRBJ2-3. This CDR3 comprises 15 residues. The chain's CDR3 is CASSFGSSSTDTQYF.

The genes are TRBV9 and TRBJ2-1; TCRdb picks TRBD2, but there is no DNA to check that call. Germline V gene lookup returns CDR1 SGDLS and CDR2 YYNGEE. The CDR3 runs to 15 residues. CDR3 in amino acids: CASNSGTSSYNEQFF.

The genes are TRBV12-3 or TRBV12-4 and TRBJ2-3; with no DNA, the TCRdb D assignment of TRBD2 cannot be verified. The CDR3 covers 15 residues. CDR3 sequence reads: CASSFTPFGTDTQYF.

The CDR3 region is CASSGGTGGVDEQFF. The rearrangement uses TRBV6-2 or TRBV6-3 and TRBJ2-1; TCRdb outputs TRBD1, but without DNA this stays unchecked. The CDR3 sequence is 15 residues long. Looked up from germline, CDR1 is MNHEY and CDR2 is SVGEGT.

The V and J genes are TRBV27 and TRBJ2-7; without DNA, the TCRdb call of TRBD1 cannot be checked. In germline, CDR1 is MNHEY, CDR2 SMNVEV (reference sequence). The length of the CDR3 is 13 residues. The CDR3 sequence: CASSSGQVVEQYF.

V gene TRBV4-2 combines with J gene TRBJ1-1; no DNA is available, so the TRBD1 call from TCRdb remains unchecked. Germline V lookup: CDR1 LGHNA, CDR2 YNFKEQ. This CDR3 spans 13 amino acids. CDR3 sequence: CASKFEGGTEAFF.

CDR3 residues: CSARSRTSYNEQFF. V gene TRBV20-1 combines with J gene TRBJ2-1; TCRdb's D call, TRBD1, is unchecked because there is no DNA. Germline values: CDR1 DFQATT, CDR2 SNEGSKA (reference sequence). The CDR3 has 14 residues.

The chain employs TRBV11-3 and TRBJ1-1; TCRdb gives TRBD1 as the D gene, but with no DNA this cannot be confirmed. This CDR3 spans 15 amino acids. CDR1 is SGHNT and CDR2 is YENEEA in the germline V gene. This CDR3 reads CASSFAGTENTEAFF. The whole variable domain, filled in from reference TRBV11-3 and TRBJ1-1, reads EAGVVQSPRYKIIEKKQPVAFWCNPISGHNTLYWYLQNLGQGPELLIRYENEEAVDDSQLPKDRFSAERLKGVDSTLKIQPAELGDSAVYLCASSFAGTENTEAFFGQGTRLTVV.

This chain joins TRBV11-2 and TRBJ2-7; lacking DNA, the TRBD1 call made by TCRdb goes unchecked. Germline V lookup: CDR1 SGHAT, CDR2 FQNNGV. CDR3 length equals 16 residues. The CDR3 loop is CASSLPWTGGLYEQYF.

CDR3 sequence: CASRGGWTEAFF. V gene TRBV27 combines with J gene TRBJ1-1. Germline V gene lookup returns CDR1 MNHEY and CDR2 SMNVEV (reference sequence). CDR3 length equals 12 residues.

The V and J genes are TRBV20-1 and TRBJ1-1. CDR3 size: 12 residues. Germline assignment: CDR1 DFQATT and CDR2 SNEGSKA (reference sequence). This CDR3 is CSASTSYTEAFF.

CDR3 amino acids: CASSLSFQPQHF. The chain employs TRBV7-9 and TRBJ1-5. The CDR3 length is 12 residues. The V gene's germline CDR1 is SEHNR and CDR2 FQNEAQ (reference sequence).

J is TRBJ1-1 and V is TRBV7-9. CDR1 is SEHNR and CDR2 is FQNEAQ in the germline V gene (reference sequence). The CDR3 contains 15 residues. The CDR3 protein is CASSRALDDGTEAFF.

The chain links TRBV7-3 to TRBJ2-3; the TCRdb call, TRBD1, lacks DNA for checking. The CDR3 contains 16 residues. CDR1 is SGHTA and CDR2 is FQGTGA in the germline V gene. The CDR3 spells CASSLGDLNSADTQYF. The complete variable domain, with remaining parts taken from reference TRBV7-3 and TRBJ2-3, reads GAGVSQTPSNKVTEKGKYVELRCDPISGHTALYWYRQSLGQGPEFLIYFQGTGAADDSGLPNDRFFAVRPEGSVSTLKIQRTERGDSAVYLCASSLGDLNSADTQYFGPGTRLTVL.

The V call is TRBV21-1, the J call TRBJ2-5; the TCRdb call, TRBD1, lacks DNA for checking. TRBV21-1 is a listed pseudogene. The CDR3 is 16 amino acids. CDR3 sequence: CASSNRAGSLRETQYF.

The rearrangement joins TRBV7-6 to TRBJ2-7; TCRdb picks TRBD1, but there is no DNA to check that call. The germline gives CDR1 SGHVS, CDR2 FNYEAQ. The CDR3 covers 14 residues. The CDR3 loop is CASSLRTGSYEQYF.

The chain links TRBV7-6 to TRBJ2-6; TCRdb's assignment of TRBD1 cannot be checked, as there is no DNA. This CDR3 has 18 amino acids. The germline gives CDR1 SGHVS, CDR2 FNYEAQ. The CDR3 loop reads CASSNDRGGFSGANVLTF.

V and J are TRBV14 and TRBJ2-7; TCRdb's D gene call, TRBD1, goes unchecked for lack of DNA. This CDR3 has 15 residues. Looked up from germline, CDR1 is SGHDN and CDR2 is FVKESK. Here the CDR3 reads CASSQMVGGRNEQYF.

The chain uses TRBV20-1 and TRBJ2-7; TCRdb outputs TRBD2, but without DNA this stays unchecked. CDR3 length: 13 residues. In germline, CDR1 is DFQATT, CDR2 SNEGSKA (reference sequence). CDR3 loop: CSARDLPSYEQYF.